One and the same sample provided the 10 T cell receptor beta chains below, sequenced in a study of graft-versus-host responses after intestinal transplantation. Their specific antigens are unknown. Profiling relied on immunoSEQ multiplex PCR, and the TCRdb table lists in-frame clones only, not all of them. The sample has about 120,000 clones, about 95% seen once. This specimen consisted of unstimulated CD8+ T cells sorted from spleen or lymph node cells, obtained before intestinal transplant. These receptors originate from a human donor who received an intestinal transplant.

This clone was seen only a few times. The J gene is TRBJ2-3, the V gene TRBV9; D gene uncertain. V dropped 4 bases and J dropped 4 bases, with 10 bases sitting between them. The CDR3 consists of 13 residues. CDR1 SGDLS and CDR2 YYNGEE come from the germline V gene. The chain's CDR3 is CASSRLTADTQYF. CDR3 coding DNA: TGTGCCAGCAGCCGACTTACAGCAGATACGCAGTATTTT.

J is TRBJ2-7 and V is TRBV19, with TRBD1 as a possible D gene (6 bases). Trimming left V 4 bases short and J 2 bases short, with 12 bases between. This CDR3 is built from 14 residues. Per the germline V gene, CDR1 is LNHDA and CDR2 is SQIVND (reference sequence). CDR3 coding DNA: TGTGCCAGTAGTACGTCAGGGGCGCCCTACGAGCAGTACTTC. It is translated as CASSTSGAPYEQYF. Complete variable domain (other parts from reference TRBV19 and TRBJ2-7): DGGITQSPKYLFRKEGQNVTLSCEQNLNHDAMYWYRQDPGQGLRLIYYSQIVNDFQKGDIAEGYSVSREKKESFPLTVTSAQKNPTAFYLCASSTSGAPYEQYFGPGTRLTVT.

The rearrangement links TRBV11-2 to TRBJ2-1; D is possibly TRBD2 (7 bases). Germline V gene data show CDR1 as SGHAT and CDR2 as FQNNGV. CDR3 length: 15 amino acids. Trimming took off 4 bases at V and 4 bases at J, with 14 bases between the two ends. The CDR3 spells CASSSSGTLYNEQFF. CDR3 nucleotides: TGTGCCAGCAGCTCGAGCGGGACACTTTACAATGAGCAGTTCTTC.

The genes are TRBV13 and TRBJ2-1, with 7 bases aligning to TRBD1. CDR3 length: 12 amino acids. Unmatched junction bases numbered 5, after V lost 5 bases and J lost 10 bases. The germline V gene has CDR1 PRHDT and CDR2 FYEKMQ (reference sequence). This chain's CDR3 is CASSPGGFEQFF. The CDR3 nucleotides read TGTGCCAGCAGCCCAGGGGGATTCGAGCAGTTCTTC.

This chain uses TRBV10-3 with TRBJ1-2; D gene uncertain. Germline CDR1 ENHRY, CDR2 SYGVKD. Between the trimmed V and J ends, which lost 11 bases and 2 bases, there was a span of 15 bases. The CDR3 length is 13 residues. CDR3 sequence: CAPETKMNYGYTF. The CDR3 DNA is TGTGCCCCCGAGACAAAAATGAACTATGGCTACACCTTC.

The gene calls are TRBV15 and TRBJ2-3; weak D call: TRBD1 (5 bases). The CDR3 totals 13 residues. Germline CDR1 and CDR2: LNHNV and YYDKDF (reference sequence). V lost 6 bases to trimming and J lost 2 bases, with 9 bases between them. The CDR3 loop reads CATRAGFTDTQYF. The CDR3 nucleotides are TGTGCCACCAGGGCAGGGTTCACAGATACGCAGTATTTT. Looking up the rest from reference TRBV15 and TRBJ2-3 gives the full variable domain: DAMVIQNPRYQVTQFGKPVTLSCSQTLNHNVMYWYQQKSSQAPKLLFHYYDKDFNNEADTPDNFQSRRPNTSFCFLDIRSPGLGDTAMYLCATRAGFTDTQYFGPGTRLTVL.

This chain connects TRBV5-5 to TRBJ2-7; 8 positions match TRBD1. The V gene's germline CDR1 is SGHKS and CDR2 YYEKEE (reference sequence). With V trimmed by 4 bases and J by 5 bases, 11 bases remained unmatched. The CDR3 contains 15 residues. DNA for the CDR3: TGTGCCAGCAGCCATCCCGGACAGGGAACCGACGAGCAGTACTTC. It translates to CASSHPGQGTDEQYF.

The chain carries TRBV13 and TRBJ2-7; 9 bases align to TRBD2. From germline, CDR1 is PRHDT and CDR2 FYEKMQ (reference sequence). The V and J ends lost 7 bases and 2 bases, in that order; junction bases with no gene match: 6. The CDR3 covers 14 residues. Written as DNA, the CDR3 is TGTGCCAGCACCTTTAGCGGGAGCGCCTACGAGCAGTACTTC. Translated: CASTFSGSAYEQYF.

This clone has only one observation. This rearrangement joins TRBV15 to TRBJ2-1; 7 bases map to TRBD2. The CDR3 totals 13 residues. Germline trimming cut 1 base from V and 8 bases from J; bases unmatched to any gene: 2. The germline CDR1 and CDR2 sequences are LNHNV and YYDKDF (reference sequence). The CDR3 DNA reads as TGTGCCACCAGCAGAGGACTAGCAGATGAGCAGTTCTTC. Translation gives CATSRGLADEQFF.

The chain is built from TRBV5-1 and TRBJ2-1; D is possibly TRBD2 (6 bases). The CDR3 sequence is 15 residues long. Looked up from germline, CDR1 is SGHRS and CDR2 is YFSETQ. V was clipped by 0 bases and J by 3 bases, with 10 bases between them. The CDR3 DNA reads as TGCGCCAGCAGCTTGGTAGGGGAGGACTACAATGAGCAGTTCTTC. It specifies CASSLVGEDYNEQFF.